This section outlines one T cell receptor beta chain sequence together with its context. The antigen is undetermined. Other DNA sequences in the sample encode the same CDR3. The CDR3 extends over 15 amino acids. Losses at the gene ends were 5 bases for V and 5 bases for J; bases not matched to a gene: 4. From germline, CDR1 is MGHRA and CDR2 YSYEKL. Using immunoSEQ multiplex PCR, the repertoire was profiled, and TCRdb retains in-frame clones only, with some absent. The table lists just over 2,000,000 clones, about 95% of them singletons. Only CD45RO-negative cells positively selected for CCR7 counted as naive CD8 cells, so terminally differentiated effector memory CD45RA+ cells were excluded. Caucasian adults living in Nashville, Tennessee, provided all samples. The sample comes from a study of shared clonotypes between healthy human individuals. The study's findings and limits: Donor clonotype sharing was expected to depend on sequencing depth. Incomplete sequencing of sorted subsets was indicated by rarefaction despite large depth. Naive subsets generally had larger estimated richness than memory subsets.

The chain recombines TRBV4-1 with TRBJ2-2; 11 positions match TRBD2. The material sequenced was naive CD8+ T cells sorted from blood. The sequence came from a man aged 18 to 35 in good health. The CDR3 is CASSSLAGGTGELFF. CDR3 in DNA: TGCGCCAGCAGCTCCCTAGCGGGGGGAACCGGGGAGCTGTTTTTT.